This entry is about one T cell receptor (beta chain). Its specific antigen is unknown. Base qualities are missing; no much larger clone stands one base away. Libraries were made using the immunoSEQ multiplex PCR assay. The clones in this table, taken by TCRdb from immuneACCESS, are in-frame only. Not every clone is retained; where verified, under half of the shortfall comes from an unresolved V gene, and the cause of the rest is unknown. Here the sample has about 170,000 clones; 80% to 90% occur a single time. Jointly, the top ten make up roughly 5% of the sample. This specimen belongs to a study of control samples from healthy donors and cancer patients (dated by TCRdb to 2019 to 2021). A distance of 12 bases separates the germline ends of V and J, which lose 5 bases and 7 bases respectively. The CDR3 numbers 13 residues from cysteine through phenylalanine. Only CDR3 DNA remains: 39 bases, in frame from the first base.

Input material: blood. The receptor's source is a woman aged 25 to 39 in good health. The sequence joins TRBV12-3 or TRBV12-4 to TRBJ1-5; tentative D gene TRBD1, with 6 bases matching. In nucleotides, the sequence is TGTGCCAGCAGTACAGACAGGTACCAGCCCCAGCATTTT. Translated, this is CASSTDRYQPQHF.